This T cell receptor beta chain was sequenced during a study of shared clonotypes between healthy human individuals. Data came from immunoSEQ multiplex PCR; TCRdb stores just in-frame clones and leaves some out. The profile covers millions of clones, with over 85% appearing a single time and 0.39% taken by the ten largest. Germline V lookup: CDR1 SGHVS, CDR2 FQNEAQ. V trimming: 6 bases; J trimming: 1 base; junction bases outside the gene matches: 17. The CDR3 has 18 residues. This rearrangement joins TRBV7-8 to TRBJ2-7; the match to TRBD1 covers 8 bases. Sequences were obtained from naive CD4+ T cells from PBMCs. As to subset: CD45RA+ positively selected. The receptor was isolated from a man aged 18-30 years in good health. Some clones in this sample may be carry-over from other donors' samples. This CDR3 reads CASSYIPPGQVRSYEQYF. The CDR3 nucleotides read TGTGCCAGCAGTTACATACCTCCGGGACAGGTCCGATCCTACGAGCAGTACTTC.